The 30 T cell receptor beta chains below were found in one sample sequenced in a study of OX40 agonist ivuxolimab in advanced cancers. Profiled with immunoSEQ multiplex PCR; TCRdb holds only in-frame clones, not every one. The data contain roughly 92,000 clones, 92% of them singletons. This material consisted of CD4+ or CD8+ T cells sorted from blood, taken in a trial of the OX40 agonist ivuxolimab. The receptors here all came from an adult with an advanced solid tumor such as melanoma, head and neck, liver or kidney cancer.

This chain connects TRBV6-6 to TRBJ2-2; D might be TRBD2 (7 bases). Germline V gene lookup returns CDR1 MNHNY and CDR2 SVGAGI (reference sequence). The CDR3 is 15 residues long. V lost 0 bases and J lost 3, with 8 bases in between. Here the CDR3 reads CASSYSGGDTGELFF. For the CDR3, the DNA is TGTGCCAGCAGTTACTCAGGGGGGGACACCGGGGAGCTGTTTTTT.

The chain links TRBV10-3 to TRBJ2-7; perhaps TRBD1 as D (6 bases). Germline V gives CDR1 ENHRY, CDR2 SYGVKD. V lost 4 bases to trimming and J lost 7 bases, with 11 bases between them. This CDR3 has 12 amino acids. CDR3 loop: CAISGDTREQYF. CDR3 in DNA: TGTGCCATCAGTGGGGACACGCGTGAGCAGTACTTC.

The sample holds a few counts of this clone. The chain has TRBV15 and TRBJ2-3; 14 nucleotides match TRBD2. V trimming: 4 bases; J trimming: 4 bases; junction bases outside the gene matches: 7. The CDR3 covers 17 residues. CDR1 and CDR2 from the germline V gene are LNHNV and YYDKDF (reference sequence). The CDR3 bases are TGTGCCACCAGCAAACGACTAGCGGGAGGGCAATCAGATACGCAGTATTTT. Encoded protein: CATSKRLAGGQSDTQYF.

This clone was recorded a few times. V gene TRBV6-5 combines with J gene TRBJ1-2, with D hard to call. CDR3 size: 14 residues. Germline CDR1 reads MNHEY; CDR2 reads SVGAGI. V was pared by 0 bases and J by 1 base, with 6 bases between. The CDR3 bases are TGTGCCAGCAGTTACTCCGCGGGTAACTATGGCTACACCTTC. It specifies CASSYSAGNYGYTF.

The chain uses TRBV19 and TRBJ1-5, with 7 positions matching TRBD1. This CDR3 region has 14 residues. CDR1 is LNHDA, CDR2 SQIVND, per germline (reference sequence). V lost 7 bases, J lost 7 bases, and 10 bases stayed unmatched. The CDR3 coding sequence is TGTGCCAGTATCAATACAGGGGAAAGGCAGCCCCAGCATTTT. This sequence encodes CASINTGERQPQHF.

The chain combines TRBV2 with TRBJ2-2; the match to TRBD1 covers 8 bases. Germline lookup yields CDR1 SNHLY and CDR2 FYNNEI. Unmatched junction bases numbered 4, after V lost 3 bases and J lost 4 bases. The CDR3 length is 15 residues. CDR3 DNA sequence: TGTGCCAGCAGTGAGGACAGGGTGGGCACCGGGGAGCTGTTTTTT. It codes for CASSEDRVGTGELFF.

CDR3 DNA sequence: TGTGCCAGCACCTACCTTGGGACAGGGTTAAATACGCAGTATTTT. Translating it yields CASTYLGTGLNTQYF. V and J are TRBV27 and TRBJ2-3, with 9 bases that match TRBD1. J gave up 7 bases and V 7 bases, and 12 bases lay outside the gene matches. The CDR3 runs 15 residues. The germline CDR1 and CDR2 sequences are MNHEY and SMNVEV (reference sequence).

The sample holds one count of this clone. This chain joins TRBV5-4 and TRBJ1-4; 7 nucleotides align to TRBD1. The germline V gene has CDR1 SGHNT and CDR2 YYREEE (reference sequence). This CDR3 has 16 amino acids. The V and J ends lost 5 bases and 7 bases, in that order; junction bases with no gene match: 14. The CDR3 is CASSLTGDRRGEKLFF. The CDR3, as DNA: TGTGCCAGCAGTTTAACCGGGGACAGAAGGGGTGAAAAACTGTTTTTT.

J is TRBJ2-1 and V is TRBV29-1, with D perhaps TRBD2 (7 bases). CDR1 SQVTM and CDR2 ANQGSEA come from the germline V gene. The CDR3 has 14 amino acids. The V end was cut by 6 bases, the J end by 6 bases, with 18 bases between. The CDR3 is CSVQAGRGGNEQFF. DNA for the CDR3: TGCAGCGTCCAAGCGGGGAGGGGGGGCAATGAGCAGTTCTTC.

This clone was found once. This chain connects TRBV5-6 to TRBJ2-7; D is ambiguous. Trimming removed 0 bases at V and 0 bases at J, with 10 bases between. CDR1 SGHDT and CDR2 YYEEEE come from the germline V gene. The CDR3 is 15 residues long. The CDR3 sequence: CASSLGLTNSYEQYF. CDR3 coding DNA: TGTGCCAGCAGCTTGGGGCTCACGAACTCCTACGAGCAGTACTTC.

The chain joins TRBV18 to TRBJ2-5; D is undetermined. Looked up from germline, CDR1 is KGHSH and CDR2 is LQKENI. The CDR3 spans 15 residues. Trimming cost V 3 bases and J 5 bases, with 16 bases left between them. The CDR3 DNA follows: TGTGCCAGCTCACCCCCTGGCAGTTTCCTGGAGACCCAGTACTTC. This codes for CASSPPGSFLETQYF.

The genes are TRBV19 and TRBJ2-1, with D possibly being TRBD1 or TRBD2 (5 bases each). The CDR3 spans 13 residues. CDR1 and CDR2 from the germline V gene are LNHDA and SQIVND (reference sequence). V lost 4 bases, J lost 5 bases, and 9 bases lay in between. This CDR3 is CASSRDPNNEQFF. The CDR3 region has the DNA TGTGCCAGTAGTAGGGACCCTAACAATGAGCAGTTCTTC.

DNA of the CDR3: TGTGCCAGCAGTGATCTAACAGAGGCAAACACTGAAGCTTTCTTT. This gives the protein CASSDLTEANTEAFF. The chain has TRBV25-1 and TRBJ1-1; the D is unclear. CDR3 length: 15 amino acids. Germline CDR1 is MGHDK and CDR2 is SYGVNS. V lost 3 bases to trimming and J lost 2 bases, with 13 bases between them.

This sequence joins TRBV6-5 and TRBJ2-2; D is perhaps TRBD2 (5 bases). The CDR3 contains 14 residues. Germline CDR1 and CDR2: MNHEY and SVGAGI. Trimming took off 3 bases at V and 6 bases at J, with 11 bases between the two ends. The chain's CDR3 is CASSYGKEAGELFF. The CDR3 DNA reads TGTGCCAGCAGTTATGGGAAGGAGGCCGGGGAGCTGTTTTTT.

With regard to this clone: The junction departs from germline at one end; a sequencing error may be responsible. V is TRBV9 and J is TRBJ1-4; the D gene is possibly TRBD1 (5 bases). Germline V gene lookup returns CDR1 SGDLS and CDR2 YYNGEE. The length of the CDR3 is 14 residues. The CDR3 spells CASSPYGGIEKLLF. The CDR3 DNA follows: TGTGCCAGCAGCCCTTACGGGGGGATCGAAAAACTGCTTTTT. Looking up the rest from reference TRBV9 and TRBJ1-4 gives the full variable domain: DSGVTQTPKHLITATGQRVTLRCSPRSGDLSVYWYQQSLDQGLQFLIQYYNGEERAKGNILERFSAQQFPDLHSELNLSSLELGDSALYFCASSPYGGIEKLLFGSGTQLSVL.

The rearrangement uses TRBV10-1 and TRBJ1-1; TRBD1 matches 9 bases. The CDR3 covers 15 residues. With V trimmed by 3 bases and J by 2 bases, 4 bases remained unmatched. The germline CDR1 and CDR2 sequences are WNHNN and SYGVQD (reference sequence). The CDR3 nucleotides read TGCGCCAGCAGTGACCCTACAGGGGGCAACACTGAAGCTTTCTTT. Translated: CASSDPTGGNTEAFF.

The CDR3 reads CASSLWDTGELFF. CDR3 bases: TGTGCCAGCAGTTTATGGGACACCGGGGAGCTGTTTTTT. The genes are TRBV27 and TRBJ2-2; D remains ambiguous. From germline, CDR1 is MNHEY and CDR2 SMNVEV (reference sequence). V was trimmed by 1 base and J by 3 bases, leaving 3 bases between them. The CDR3 runs to 13 residues.

This clone is a singleton in its sample. This sequence joins TRBV10-1 and TRBJ1-2, with D uncertain. Germline CDR1 WNHNN, CDR2 SYGVQD (reference sequence). Deletions cut 0 bases from V and 8 bases from J, with 10 bases between. The CDR3 totals 13 residues. The CDR3 DNA is TGCGCCAGCAGTGAGTCATTACCGTGGGGCTACACCTTC. Translated: CASSESLPWGYTF.

The genes are TRBV19 and TRBJ2-2; TRBD1 aligns across 9 bases. The germline V gene has CDR1 LNHDA and CDR2 SQIVND (reference sequence). This CDR3 has 14 residues. J lost 3 bases, V lost 6 bases, and 2 bases had no gene match. In DNA form, the CDR3 reads TGTGCCAGTAGAGACAGGGGGTACACCGGGGAGCTGTTTTTT. It encodes CASRDRGYTGELFF.

The chain joins TRBV10-3 to TRBJ1-2; a possible D gene is TRBD1 (6 bases). V gave up 6 bases and J gave up 4 bases, with 24 bases separating them. CDR1 is ENHRY, CDR2 SYGVKD, per germline. This CDR3 spans 17 amino acids. This CDR3 is CAISDPMDSSGSYGYTF. The CDR3 nucleotides read TGTGCCATCAGCGACCCTATGGACAGCTCGGGGTCCTATGGCTACACCTTC.

V usage is TRBV19 and J usage is TRBJ1-5, with 7 nucleotides matching TRBD1. This CDR3 has 16 amino acids. J gave up 10 bases and V 5 bases, and 17 bases lay outside the gene matches. Germline V gene sequence: CDR1 LNHDA, CDR2 SQIVND (reference sequence). CDR3 amino acids: CASSLLGGGQGYPQHF. The CDR3 DNA reads TGTGCCAGTAGTCTATTAGGGGGCGGCCAGGGATACCCCCAGCATTTT.

The chain employs TRBV6-1 and TRBJ2-1, with 8 bases aligning to TRBD1. V lost 2 bases, J lost 4 bases, and 4 bases stayed unmatched. Germline V gene lookup returns CDR1 MNHNS and CDR2 SASEGT. This CDR3 has 15 residues. In DNA form, the CDR3 reads TGTGCCAGCAGTGAATTTGACAGGGGATACAATGAGCAGTTCTTC. Amino acids: CASSEFDRGYNEQFF.

The chain couples TRBV6-9 to TRBJ2-2, with 9 bases identical to TRBD1. Trimming took 6 bases from V and 5 from J; bases not matched to a gene: 10. In germline, CDR1 is MNHGY, CDR2 SVAAGI. CDR3 length: 16 residues. CDR3 coding DNA: TGTGCCAGCAGACGCAATGACAGGGGGAGGACCGGGGAGCTGTTTTTT. Its protein is CASRRNDRGRTGELFF.

The chain employs TRBV27 and TRBJ2-3; a possible D gene is TRBD2 (7 bases). The CDR3 loop spans 15 amino acids. Germline V gene lookup returns CDR1 MNHEY and CDR2 SMNVEV (reference sequence). V was clipped by 2 bases and J by 6 bases, with 15 bases between them. For the CDR3, the DNA is TGTGCCAGCAGTTTAACCGGGGGGCCAGGTGATACGCAGTATTTT. Translating it yields CASSLTGGPGDTQYF.

The V gene is TRBV4-1, the J gene TRBJ2-7; no reliable D call. The CDR3 sequence is 17 residues long. Per germline, CDR1 MGHRA and CDR2 YSYEKL. Trimming removed 4 bases from V and 2 bases from J, with 21 bases in between. CDR3 DNA sequence: TGCGCCAGCAGCCCCCGAGATACTTCCGGGCCGACCTACGAGCAGTACTTC. Protein: CASSPRDTSGPTYEQYF.

Note on this clone: The sample has other DNA sequences that encode this CDR3 too. The CDR3 sequence is CASSPDRLSTEAFF. Written as DNA, the CDR3 is TGCGCCAGCAGTCCAGACAGGTTGAGCACTGAAGCTTTCTTT. V and J are TRBV5-1 and TRBJ1-1; the D gene is possibly TRBD1 (6 bases). V was cut by 5 bases and J by 4 bases, with 15 bases left in between. Looked up from germline, CDR1 is SGHRS and CDR2 is YFSETQ. The length of the CDR3 is 14 residues.

V usage is TRBV2 and J usage is TRBJ2-6; D gene ambiguous. The CDR3 loop spans 14 amino acids. V lost 6 bases, J lost 2 bases, and 8 bases lay in between. The germline V gene encodes CDR1 SNHLY and CDR2 FYNNEI. The CDR3, as DNA: TGTGCCAGCAGCCCCCTGGCTGGGGCCAACGTCCTGACTTTC. This translates into CASSPLAGANVLTF.

The chain employs TRBV7-6 and TRBJ1-5; a possible D gene is TRBD1 (5 bases). V dropped 1 base and J dropped 1 base, with 8 bases sitting between them. Germline V gives CDR1 SGHVS, CDR2 FNYEAQ. This CDR3 has 15 residues. This CDR3 reads CASSLVQGSNQPQHF. CDR3 in DNA: TGTGCCAGCAGCTTAGTCCAGGGAAGCAATCAGCCCCAGCATTTT. Based on the CDR3 plus reference TRBV7-6 and TRBJ1-5, the full variable domain is GAGVSQSPRYKVTKRGQDVALRCDPISGHVSLYWYRQALGQGPEFLTYFNYEAQQDKSGLPNDRFSAERPEGSISTLTIQRTEQRDSAMYRCASSLVQGSNQPQHFGDGTRLSIL.

The rearrangement links TRBV27 to TRBJ2-7, with D unclear. The germline V gene has CDR1 MNHEY and CDR2 SMNVEV (reference sequence). V was pared by 5 bases and J by 5 bases, with 13 bases between. This CDR3 contains 13 residues. The CDR3 DNA is TGTGCCAGCAGTACGGGCAACAGAAACGAGCAGTACTTC. This codes for CASSTGNRNEQYF.

This chain links TRBV6-5 with TRBJ1-1, with 7 bases lining up with TRBD1. The V segment lost 6 bases and the J segment 8 bases; nucleotides outside the gene matches: 12. Looked up from germline, CDR1 is MNHEY and CDR2 is SVGAGI. The CDR3 sequence is 14 residues long. The CDR3 sequence: CASSPGQPNGEAFF. The CDR3 DNA is TGTGCCAGCAGCCCGGGACAGCCGAACGGAGAAGCTTTCTTT.